Listed below are T cell receptor beta chains from one sample, sequenced in a study of CD8+ T cells in alopecia areata. The method was immunoSEQ multiplex PCR; TCRdb's version includes in-frame clones alone and lacks a portion of them. Among around 190,000 clones listed, roughly three fifths were seen once. Specimen: CD8+ T cells sorted from blood. The source of these receptors is a human donor in good health. CDR3s include the opening cysteine and the closing phenylalanine or tryptophan. Fields, in order: V gene, clone size, J gene, D gene, CDR3 DNA, CDR3 protein. A D gene is named only where the DNA matches it firmly. For some rows the clone size is stated as once, few or many, or as a class when expanded; others skip it.

TRBV7-9	few	TRBJ1-3	TRBD1	TGTGCCAGCAGCCGACGGACAGGGGGTCTCTCTGGAAACACCATATATTTT	CASSRRTGGLSGNTIYF
TRBV5-1	.	TRBJ2-1	.	TGCGCCAGCAGCTCCGGACAGTACAATGAGCAGTTCTTC	CASSSGQYNEQFF
TRBV2	.	TRBJ1-1	.	TGTGCCAGCAGTGAAGGGGGGGCATGGACTGAAGCTTTCTTT	CASSEGGAWTEAFF
TRBV4-1	.	TRBJ1-5	.	TGCGCCAGCAGCCGGACTGATAATCAGCCCCAGCATTTT	CASSRTDNQPQHF
TRBV7-8	.	TRBJ2-7	.	TGTGCCAGCAGTAGGCTAGCGAGCTCCTACGAGCAGTACTTC	CASSRLASSYEQYF
TRBV9	.	TRBJ2-2	.	TGTGCCAGCAGCCCCCGGACCGGGGAGCTGTTTTTT	CASSPRTGELFF
TRBV14	few	TRBJ2-1	.	TGTGCCAGCAGCCAAGATTATTGGACAGACAATGAGCAGTTCTTC	CASSQDYWTDNEQFF
TRBV6-5	.	TRBJ1-6	.	TGTGCCAGCAGTTTAGGTTTGGATAATTCACCCCTCCACTTT	CASSLGLDNSPLHF
TRBV4-1	.	TRBJ2-5	.	TGCGCCAGCAGCAGGTCATACGGGGGAGAGACCCAGTACTTC	CASSRSYGGETQYF
TRBV9	few	TRBJ2-3	TRBD1	TGTGCCAGCAGCGTGGCCGGGACAGGGTCCACAGATACGCAGTATTTT	CASSVAGTGSTDTQYF
TRBV25-1	once	TRBJ1-1	.	TGTGCCAGCCTGGGGGGCTGGGACACTGAAGCTTTCTTT	CASLGGWDTEAFF
TRBV6-6	.	TRBJ1-2	.	TGTGCCAGTTACACCCGTGAGGATGGCTACACCTTC	CASYTREDGYTF
TRBV11-2	few	TRBJ2-4	TRBD1	TGTGCCAGCAGCCATCGGACAGGGGGAATAGCCAAAAACATTCAGTACTTC	CASSHRTGGIAKNIQYF
TRBV2	few	TRBJ2-1	TRBD2	TGTGCCAGCAGCCCCAGCGGGAGCTCCTACAATGAGCAGTTCTTC	CASSPSGSSYNEQFF
TRBV9	.	TRBJ2-3	TRBD2	TGTGCCAGCAGGGCGCCCAGCGGGGGGGCCTCAGATACGCAGTATTTT	CASRAPSGGASDTQYF
TRBV7-9	.	TRBJ2-7	.	TGTGCCAGCGCTGGATTCCTGGAGCAGTACTTC	CASAGFLEQYF
TRBV2	.	TRBJ1-2	.	TGTGCCAGCACGGGGTTATACGGTGGCTACACCTTC	CASTGLYGGYTF
TRBV7-8	.	TRBJ2-3	.	TGTGCCAGCAGCTTAGGAGCGGGTGGGGCAGATACGCAGTATTTT	CASSLGAGGADTQYF
TRBV29-1	.	TRBJ1-4	.	TGCAGCGTTGAGGGGGCAGGTGAAAAACTGTTTTTT	CSVEGAGEKLFF
TRBV29-1	few	TRBJ2-3	TRBD2	TGCAGCGTTGACGGACTAGCGGGGGGGCCCCGCACAGATACGCAGTATTTT	CSVDGLAGGPRTDTQYF
TRBV2	.	TRBJ1-5	TRBD1	TGTGCCAGCAGTTCCCGGACAGGTAAATCAAGAGCTTCCAATCAGCCCCAGCATTTT	CASSSRTGKSRASNQPQHF
TRBV2	once	TRBJ2-3	.	TGTGCCAGCAGGGCCTCCCCCCATGAGGATACGCAGTATTTT	CASRASPHEDTQYF
TRBV30	.	TRBJ1-6	.	TGTGCCTGGAGTGTGTCGGGCTCACCCCTCCACTTT	CAWSVSGSPLHF
TRBV2	.	TRBJ1-2	TRBD1	TGTGCCAGCAGTGGGTGGTTACAGGGGGCTCATGGCTACACCTTC	CASSGWLQGAHGYTF
TRBV2	few	TRBJ2-7	TRBD2	TGTGCCAGCAGCACTAGCGGGGCCCACCGCGAGCAGTACTTC	CASSTSGAHREQYF
TRBV29-1	.	TRBJ1-1	.	TGCAGAGCTGGCGAGGTCAGCACTGAAGCTTTCTTT	CRAGEVSTEAFF
TRBV7-9	once	TRBJ1-1	TRBD1	TGTGCCAGCAGCTTAGTAGGACAGGCGACTGAAGCTTTCTTT	CASSLVGQATEAFF
TRBV5-6	.	TRBJ1-2	TRBD1	TGTGCCAGCAGCTTGGGAGGGGGCAGCGGCTACACCTTC	CASSLGGGSGYTF
TRBV9	.	TRBJ2-2	.	TGTGCCAGCACAGGCGCCGGGGAGCTGTTTTTT	CASTGAGELFF
TRBV25-1	.	TRBJ1-2	.	TGTGCCAGCAGTGAATTAACTGCGAACTATGGCTACACCTTC	CASSELTANYGYTF
TRBV4-1	.	TRBJ1-4	.	TGCGCCAGCAGCCAAAGTGACCGAGGACTGTTTTTT	CASSQSDRGLFF
TRBV29-1	.	TRBJ2-7	TRBD1	TGCAGCGCTAGGTCGGGACAGGGTTACGAGCAGTACTTC	CSARSGQGYEQYF
TRBV7-9	few	TRBJ1-1	TRBD1	TGTGCCAGCAGCGACCGGGACAGGGGGAGATTGGTTGAAGCTTTCTTT	CASSDRDRGRLVEAFF
TRBV2	.	TRBJ2-1	.	TGTGCCAGCAGTGAAGCGGATTTGGGTGAGCAGTTCTTC	CASSEADLGEQFF
TRBV29-1	.	TRBJ2-1	TRBD1	TGCAGCGCTGCAGGGGGCTCCTACAATGAGCAGTTCTTC	CSAAGGSYNEQFF
TRBV29-1	few	TRBJ2-1	.	TGCAGCGTTGAAGTAGAAGACAATGAGCAGTTCTTC	CSVEVEDNEQFF
TRBV2	.	TRBJ2-5	.	TGTGCCAGCAGTACAGCCCAGACGGAGCCGGAGACCCAGTACTTC	CASSTAQTEPETQYF
TRBV25-1	.	TRBJ1-5	.	TGTGCCAGCAGTGTCCCTGATCAGCCCCAGCATTTT	CASSVPDQPQHF
TRBV30	.	TRBJ1-1	.	TGTGCCTGGAGTGCCCAGAACACTGAAGCTTTCTTT	CAWSAQNTEAFF
TRBV29-1	.	TRBJ2-2	TRBD1	TGCAGCGCCGATATCCGGGACAGTACCACCGGGGAGCTGTTTTTT	CSADIRDSTTGELFF
TRBV5-6	.	TRBJ1-2	TRBD1	TGTGCCAGCAGCCCCGTGACAGGGGGAACCTTGCATGGCTACACCTTC	CASSPVTGGTLHGYTF
TRBV27	.	TRBJ1-2	TRBD1	TGTGCCAGCAGTTTAACAACAGGGGGGGGCTACACCTTC	CASSLTTGGGYTF
TRBV29-1	few	TRBJ1-1	.	TGCAGCGTTGTCGAAGGAACGGGGATTGAAGCTTTCTTT	CSVVEGTGIEAFF
TRBV6-5	.	TRBJ2-7	.	TGTGCCAGCAGTGCCTCGGACGAGGCCGCCTACGAGCAGTACTTC	CASSASDEAAYEQYF
TRBV7-9	.	TRBJ2-5	.	TGTGCCAGCGCCGGGACCCAAGAGACCCAGTACTTC	CASAGTQETQYF
TRBV4-1	once	TRBJ1-5	TRBD1	TGCGCCAGCAGCCGAGACAGGGGCCAAAATCAGCCCCAGCATTTT	CASSRDRGQNQPQHF
TRBV5-1	.	TRBJ2-3	.	TGCGCCAGCAGCTTGAGGACAGTTAGCACAGATACGCAGTATTTT	CASSLRTVSTDTQYF
TRBV27	.	TRBJ1-1	.	TGTGCCAGCAGTTTGGGTAGCTCGGCTTTCTTT	CASSLGSSAFF
TRBV6-5	.	TRBJ2-1	TRBD1	TGTGCCAGCAGTCCGGGACAGGGGCCTTACAATGAGCAGTTCTTC	CASSPGQGPYNEQFF